The 19 T cell receptor beta chains presented below share a single source sample, sequenced in a study of blood T cell repertoires in COVID-19. Clones were read by immunoSEQ multiplex PCR, and TCRdb kept only the in-frame ones, dropping some. The sample has more than 20,000 clones, around 90% seen once. Sequencing used peripheral blood. Every receptor here comes from a man in his sixties or seventies with acute or convalescent COVID-19.

V gene TRBV10-3 combines with J gene TRBJ2-1; tentative D call: TRBD2 (7 bases). Germline lookup yields CDR1 ENHRY and CDR2 SYGVKD. V dropped 0 bases and J dropped 6 bases, with 15 bases sitting between them. The CDR3 totals 16 residues. The CDR3 sequence: CAISESANGGLNEQFF. The CDR3 bases are TGTGCCATCAGTGAGTCCGCAAACGGGGGGCTCAATGAGCAGTTCTTC.

CDR3 loop: CAAYSEGQNTGELFF. The DNA for the CDR3 is TGTGCCGCCTACTCGGAGGGCCAGAACACCGGGGAGCTGTTTTTT. The chain employs TRBV7-8 and TRBJ2-2, with a possible D match to TRBD2 (6 bases). CDR1 and CDR2 (germline): SGHVS, FQNEAQ. The ends were cut back, 11 bases at V and 1 base at J, with 17 bases in the middle. This CDR3 region has 15 residues.

V usage is TRBV6-6 and J usage is TRBJ1-3; the match to TRBD1 covers 9 bases. V was pared by 6 bases and J by 5 bases, with 11 bases of the junction left unmatched. CDR3 length: 16 amino acids. CDR1 is MNHNY and CDR2 is SVGAGI in the germline V gene (reference sequence). DNA for the CDR3: TGTGCCAGCAGAAAGCCTCTGGGACAGGGCAGAAACACCATATATTTT. It translates to CASRKPLGQGRNTIYF.

The gene calls are TRBV12-3 or TRBV12-4 and TRBJ2-1, with D unresolved. V was cut by 1 base and J by 7 bases, with 2 bases left in between. This CDR3 spans 11 amino acids. The CDR3 DNA is TGTGCCAGCAGTTTAGTAAATGAGCAGTTCTTC. This encodes CASSLVNEQFF.

The chain carries TRBV28 and TRBJ1-5; 8 bases match TRBD1. Trimming removed 4 bases from V and 9 bases from J; junction bases left unmatched: 14. The CDR3 has 16 residues. Germline CDR1 MDHEN, CDR2 SYDVKM. The CDR3 loop reads CASSSQGASSLAPQHF. The CDR3 region has the DNA TGTGCCAGCAGTTCCCAGGGGGCTAGTTCATTGGCGCCCCAGCATTTT.

The V gene is TRBV28, the J gene TRBJ2-7; D perhaps matches TRBD1 (6 bases). Deletions cut 7 bases from V and 3 bases from J, with 13 bases between. The CDR3 contains 13 residues. Germline V gene data show CDR1 as MDHEN and CDR2 as SYDVKM. In DNA form, the CDR3 reads TGTGCCAGCATTGCTGGGGGCCTCTACGAGCAGTACTTC. Protein: CASIAGGLYEQYF.

The V call is TRBV5-6, the J call TRBJ1-4, with D possibly TRBD1 on 5 matching bases. The CDR3 spans 14 residues. Germline CDR1 and CDR2: SGHDT and YYEEEE. V was shortened by 2 bases and J by 8 bases, with 13 bases between the two germline ends. The CDR3 nucleotides are TGTGCCAGCAGCTTAAAAGGGGCCGGGGAAAAACTGTTTTTT. Translated, it gives CASSLKGAGEKLFF.

The chain uses TRBV28 and TRBJ1-1; D gene uncertain. V was trimmed by 9 bases and J by 0 bases, leaving 14 bases between them. CDR1 and CDR2 (germline): MDHEN, SYDVKM. This CDR3 is built from 14 residues. CDR3 loop: CASSGVGVNTEAFF. In nucleotides, the CDR3 is TGTGCCAGTTCCGGGGTAGGTGTGAACACTGAAGCTTTCTTT. The full variable domain, rest sourced from reference TRBV28 and TRBJ1-1, is DVKVTQSSRYLVKRTGEKVFLECVQDMDHENMFWYRQDPGLGLRLIYFSYDVKMKEKGDIPEGYSVSREKKERFSLILESASTNQTSMYLCASSGVGVNTEAFFGQGTRLTVV.

The chain uses TRBV5-4 and TRBJ1-5; 10 bases align to TRBD1. V lost 5 bases and J lost 7; bases outside the gene matches: 9. The CDR3 has 15 amino acids. From germline, CDR1 is SGHNT and CDR2 YYREEE (reference sequence). CDR3 protein: CASSSGTGVGQPQHF. The CDR3, as DNA: TGTGCCAGCAGTTCGGGGACAGGGGTTGGGCAGCCCCAGCATTTT.

The rearrangement links TRBV5-6 to TRBJ1-1; unclear D gene. CDR1 SGHDT and CDR2 YYEEEE come from the germline V gene. This CDR3 contains 15 residues. The germline V and J ends were trimmed by 1 base and 2 bases, with 12 bases remaining between them. CDR3 bases: TGTGCCAGCAGCTTGAAACCGGGTTACAACACTGAAGCTTTCTTT. It yields the protein CASSLKPGYNTEAFF.

This rearrangement joins TRBV7-2 to TRBJ2-3; 9 nucleotides agree with TRBD2. With 2 bases clipped from V and 7 bases from J, the junction kept 4 bases outside the gene matches. Germline CDR1 is SGHTA and CDR2 is FQGNSA. The CDR3 has 14 amino acids. DNA of the CDR3: TGTGCCAGCAGCTTACTAAGCGGGAGGAATACGCAGTATTTT. This codes for CASSLLSGRNTQYF.

V usage is TRBV7-9 and J usage is TRBJ1-2; TRBD1 aligns across 7 bases. The germline V gene encodes CDR1 SEHNR and CDR2 FQNEAQ (reference sequence). V gave up 3 bases and J gave up 4 bases; unmatched junction bases: 5. The CDR3 runs to 14 residues. In nucleotides, the CDR3 is TGTGCCAGCAGCTTTTCATCAGGGGGCTATGGCTACACCTTC. Translating it yields CASSFSSGGYGYTF.

This chain joins TRBV15 and TRBJ2-1; 7 nucleotides align to TRBD2. The V and J ends lost 8 bases and 9 bases, in that order; junction bases with no gene match: 10. This CDR3 is built from 13 residues. Germline V gives CDR1 LNHNV, CDR2 YYDKDF (reference sequence). CDR3 sequence (DNA): TGTGCCACCGGGGGGGGATTAGTAAGTGAGCAGTTCTTC. Its translation: CATGGGLVSEQFF.

The chain uses TRBV5-1 and TRBJ2-1; TRBD1 matches 9 bases. Germline assignment: CDR1 SGHRS and CDR2 YFSETQ. V was clipped by 4 bases and J by 3 bases; unmatched bases: 5. This CDR3 is built from 15 residues. The DNA of the CDR3 is TGCGCCAGCAGCAAGGACAGGGGACTCTACAATGAGCAGTTCTTC. Protein: CASSKDRGLYNEQFF. Based on the CDR3 plus reference TRBV5-1 and TRBJ2-1, the full variable domain is KAGVTQTPRYLIKTRGQQVTLSCSPISGHRSVSWYQQTPGQGLQFLFEYFSETQRNKGNFPGRFSGRQFSNSRSEMNVSTLELGDSALYLCASSKDRGLYNEQFFGPGTRLTVL.

The chain combines TRBV19 with TRBJ1-2; D unclear. The length of the CDR3 is 11 residues. V lost 7 bases and J 4 bases, leaving 7 bases between the germline ends. In germline, CDR1 is LNHDA, CDR2 SQIVND (reference sequence). CDR3 coding DNA: TGTGCCAGTACCTGGGCCTATGGCTACACCTTC. Amino acid sequence: CASTWAYGYTF.

The V gene is TRBV6-5, the J gene TRBJ2-5, with 11 bases that match TRBD2. J lost 5 bases, V lost 6 bases, and 5 bases had no gene match. Germline CDR1 reads MNHEY; CDR2 reads SVGAGI. There are 14 residues in the CDR3. DNA of the CDR3: TGTGCCAGCAGGCGGACTAGCGGGTGGGAGACCCAGTACTTC. Protein: CASRRTSGWETQYF.

This clone was detected a few times. The rearrangement links TRBV19 to TRBJ1-5; D remains unclear. The germline CDR1 and CDR2 sequences are LNHDA and SQIVND (reference sequence). The CDR3 is 15 residues long. V was cut by 2 bases and J by 3 bases, with 11 bases left in between. Written as DNA, the CDR3 is TGTGCCAGTAGTATAAATCCGGTCACCAATCAGCCCCAGCATTTT. Translating gives CASSINPVTNQPQHF.

This clone came up a few times. The J gene is TRBJ1-5, the V gene TRBV7-2, with a tentative D call TRBD1 (5 bases). The CDR3 has 15 amino acids. Trimming stripped 1 base from V and 4 bases from J, with 11 bases between. CDR1 and CDR2 from the germline V gene are SGHTA and FQGNSA. CDR3 residues: CASSLVPGGNQPQHF. The DNA for the CDR3 is TGTGCCAGCAGCTTAGTTCCCGGGGGAAATCAGCCCCAGCATTTT.

The V call is TRBV3-1 (or the pseudogene TRBV3-2), the J call TRBJ2-1, with D possibly being TRBD1 (5 bases). Per germline, CDR1 LGHDT and CDR2 YNNKEL (reference sequence). With 4 bases removed from V and 9 bases from J, the gap between germline ends came to 13 bases. The CDR3 totals 13 residues. CDR3 amino acids: CASSRQTYGEQFF. The CDR3 nucleotides read TGTGCCAGCAGCCGACAGACCTACGGTGAGCAGTTCTTC.